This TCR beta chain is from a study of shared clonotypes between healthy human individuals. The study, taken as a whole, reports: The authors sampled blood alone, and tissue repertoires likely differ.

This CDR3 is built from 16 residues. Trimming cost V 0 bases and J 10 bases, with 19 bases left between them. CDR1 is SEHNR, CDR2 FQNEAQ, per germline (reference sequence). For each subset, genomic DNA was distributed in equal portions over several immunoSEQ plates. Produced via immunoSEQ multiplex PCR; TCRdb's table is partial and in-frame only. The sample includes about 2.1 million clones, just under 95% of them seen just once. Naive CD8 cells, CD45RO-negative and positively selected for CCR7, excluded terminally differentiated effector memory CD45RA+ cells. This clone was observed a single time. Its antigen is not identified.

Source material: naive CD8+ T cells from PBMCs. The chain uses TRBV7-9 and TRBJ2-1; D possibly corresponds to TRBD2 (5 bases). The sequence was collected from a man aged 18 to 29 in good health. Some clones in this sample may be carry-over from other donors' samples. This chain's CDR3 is CASSLAVKVASGEQFF. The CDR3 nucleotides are TGTGCCAGCAGCTTAGCCGTAAAGGTGGCTTCGGGGGAGCAGTTCTTC.